Only one count was recorded for the clone carrying this TCR beta chain. Clones were sequenced by immunoSEQ multiplex PCR, and TCRdb holds only the in-frame ones, with some missing. The table includes roughly 500,000 clones, roughly 87% detected once. The treatment here: some 20 received Ad26.COV2.S at low or high dose, single or two shots; roughly 5 received placebo; per-sample allocation not given. Samples analyzed were those drawn on day 63 after the first vaccine or placebo injection. The individual, an adult aged 18-55 years, was a donor in Boston. The data are from a study of Ad26.COV2.S vaccination and SARS-CoV-2 variants. For the study at large: Once, or twice with 56 days between doses, Ad26.COV2.S was given intramuscularly.

Germline assignment: CDR1 SGHRS and CDR2 YFSETQ. The V gene end was trimmed by 2 bases and the J gene end by 1 base; junction bases not matched to a gene: 3. The CDR3 is made up of 14 amino acids. This specimen consisted of peripheral blood, obtained in a trial of Ad26.COV2.S vaccine versus placebo. The receptor was isolated from a person aged 18-65 years who received the Ad26.COV2.S COVID-19 vaccine or a placebo. The rearrangement uses TRBV5-1 and TRBJ2-7, with TRBD1 matching over 7 bases. CDR3 nucleotide sequence: TGCGCCAGCAGCTTTGGCAGGGGGTCCTACGAGCAGTACTTC. Its protein is CASSFGRGSYEQYF.